This T cell receptor beta chain was captured by sequencing in a study of regulatory T cells in long-lasting Graves disease. Building of the TCR beta libraries involved iRepertoire HTBI primers and Arm-PCR of CDR3 regions. TCRdb reprocessed the multiplex PCR reads with MiXCR, giving one entry per CDR3 protein. Of some 370,000 distinct CDR3 sequences in the sample, 20% to 25% were seen once. Time point defined: persistent/refractory GD, antithyroid drugs over 5 years with positive TRAb. RNA extracted from PBMCs served as the sequencing template. The study, taken as a whole, reports: Repertoires from persistent disease leaned toward TRBV28, TRBJ1-2 and TRBJ2-5.

The CDR3 contains 15 residues. V was clipped by 0 bases and J by 3 bases, with 11 bases between them. Germline V gene sequence: CDR1 SGHAT, CDR2 FQNNGV. This clonotype was recorded many times. Its target is unknown. The sequence derives from a woman between 40 and 50 years old with Graves disease. Specimen: peripheral blood mononuclear cells (PBMCs), collected when the disease was refractory, from a patient treated with antithyroid drugs. The chain employs TRBV11-2 and TRBJ2-5, with D hard to call. This CDR3 is CASSLEWSEKETQYF. CDR3 in DNA: TGTGCCAGCAGCTTAGAGTGGTCAGAAAAAGAGACCCAGTACTTC.